This TCR beta chain is from a study of T cells in tumors after PD-1 blockade. The CDR3 runs 15 residues. V was shortened by 1 base and J by 2 bases, with 12 bases between the two germline ends. Germline CDR1 reads SGHNT; CDR2 reads YYREEE (reference sequence). Generated by immunoSEQ multiplex PCR, the TCRdb table keeps only in-frame clones and is missing some. The table includes tens of thousands of clones, roughly 73% detected once. A single count supports this clone. Specimen: PBMCs, collected after anti-PD-1 treatment. This clonotype was sampled from a human donor with basal cell carcinoma. The chain combines TRBV5-4 with TRBJ1-2; D is possibly TRBD1 (6 bases). CDR3: CASSLSQGPNYGYTF. For the CDR3, the DNA is TGTGCCAGCAGCTTGTCCCAGGGGCCAAACTATGGCTACACCTTC.